This is a list of T cell receptor beta chains from one sample in a study of shared clonotypes between healthy human individuals. TCRdb's table, derived via immunoSEQ multiplex PCR, lists solely in-frame clones and lacks some. Among 2 million to 2.5 million clones, approximately 93% were seen once, and the ten largest hold 0.36%. Sequencing input: naive CD4+ T cells from PBMCs. Receptors originate from a man aged 18 to 35 in good health. Some clones in this sample may be carry-over from other donors' samples. CDR3s include the opening cysteine and the closing phenylalanine or tryptophan. Each record gives: D gene, J gene, CDR3 length, V gene, CDR3 protein, CDR3 DNA. A D gene is named only where the DNA matches it firmly.

d_gene: NA
j_gene: TRBJ1-1
len: 14
v_gene: TRBV18
CDR3aa: CASSPSGGAPFPFF
CDR3nt: TGTGCCAGCTCACCGTCTGGAGGGGCACCGTTCCCTTTCTTT

d_gene: NA
j_gene: TRBJ2-5
len: 13
v_gene: TRBV11-1
CDR3aa: CASSTDYLETQYF
CDR3nt: TGTGCCAGCAGCACGGACTATTTGGAGACCCAGTACTTC

d_gene: NA
j_gene: TRBJ2-2
len: 18
v_gene: TRBV4-2
CDR3aa: CASSQDPPLAANTGELFF
CDR3nt: TGTGCCAGCAGCCAAGATCCCCCTTTAGCGGCGAACACCGGGGAGCTGTTTTTT

d_gene: NA
j_gene: TRBJ1-2
len: 15
v_gene: TRBV5-1
CDR3aa: CASSLSLGQPYGYTF
CDR3nt: TGCGCCAGCAGCTTGTCTTTGGGGCAGCCCTATGGCTACACCTTC

d_gene: NA
j_gene: TRBJ2-7
len: 16
v_gene: TRBV7-8
CDR3aa: CASSLEGLTQSYEQYF
CDR3nt: TGTGCCAGCAGCTTAGAGGGACTGACACAATCCTACGAGCAGTACTTC

d_gene: NA
j_gene: TRBJ2-7
len: 11
v_gene: TRBV2
CDR3aa: CASRPYYEQYF
CDR3nt: TGTGCCAGCCGCCCTTACTACGAGCAGTACTTC

d_gene: NA
j_gene: TRBJ1-2
len: 11
v_gene: TRBV15
CDR3aa: CATSRDGRYTF
CDR3nt: TGTGCCACCAGCAGAGACGGTCGCTACACCTTC

d_gene: NA
j_gene: TRBJ1-3
len: 16
v_gene: TRBV7-8
CDR3aa: CASSLGGADSGNTIYF
CDR3nt: TGTGCCAGCAGCTTAGGTGGTGCAGATTCTGGAAACACCATATATTTT

d_gene: NA
j_gene: TRBJ1-5
len: 15
v_gene: TRBV7-9
CDR3aa: CASSTNRQGNQPQHF
CDR3nt: TGTGCCAGCAGCACCAACCGACAGGGCAATCAGCCCCAGCATTTT

d_gene: TRBD1
j_gene: TRBJ1-2
len: 13
v_gene: TRBV7-3
CDR3aa: CASSSGQGYGYTF
CDR3nt: TGTGCCAGCAGTTCAGGACAGGGGTATGGCTACACCTTC

d_gene: NA
j_gene: TRBJ2-3
len: 14
v_gene: TRBV6-5
CDR3aa: CASSYRAPTDTQYF
CDR3nt: TGTGCCAGCAGTTACCGGGCGCCCACAGATACGCAGTATTTT

d_gene: NA
j_gene: TRBJ2-7
len: 12
v_gene: TRBV7-2
CDR3aa: CASSLTRHEQYF
CDR3nt: TGTGCCAGCAGCCTAACTCGCCACGAGCAGTACTTC

d_gene: NA
j_gene: TRBJ1-4
len: 14
v_gene: TRBV7-9
CDR3aa: CASSLGGVGEKLFF
CDR3nt: TGTGCCAGCAGCTTGGGGGGAGTCGGCGAAAAACTGTTTTTT

d_gene: TRBD1
j_gene: TRBJ1-2
len: 13
v_gene: TRBV5-1
CDR3aa: CASSLETGQGYTF
CDR3nt: TGCGCCAGCAGCTTGGAGACAGGGCAAGGCTACACCTTC

d_gene: NA
j_gene: TRBJ2-5
len: 14
v_gene: TRBV5-1
CDR3aa: CASSLVGVGETQYF
CDR3nt: TGCGCCAGCAGCTTGGTCGGAGTGGGAGAGACCCAGTACTTC

d_gene: NA
j_gene: TRBJ1-6
len: 16
v_gene: TRBV9
CDR3aa: CASSPQDATYNSPLHF
CDR3nt: TGTGCCAGCAGCCCCCAGGATGCGACCTATAATTCACCCCTCCACTTT

d_gene: NA
j_gene: TRBJ1-1
len: 14
v_gene: TRBV25-1
CDR3aa: CASSDRAENTEAFF
CDR3nt: TGTGCCAGCAGTGACCGGGCGGAGAACACTGAAGCTTTCTTT